The clone carrying this T cell receptor beta chain was recorded at least ten times. Its matching antigen is unknown. This entry is derived from a study of post-analysis software for immune sequencing data. Overall study results and limits: Patients showed TRBV5-6, TRBV5-1 and TRBV20-1 among five TRBV segments more frequent than in controls.

Built from TCR beta cDNA, the libraries had unique molecular identifiers in them. TCRdb processed the PCR reads anew with MiXCR; each CDR3 protein has one entry. The repertoire holds over 700,000 distinct CDR3 sequences, with 30% as singletons. This CDR3 spans 12 amino acids. Trimming cost V 8 bases and J 4 bases; bases outside gene matches: 4. The chain recombines TRBV12-3 or TRBV12-4 with TRBJ1-2, with TRBD1 identical over 7 bases. Material: blood. This receptor was identified in a girl under 18 with multiple sclerosis. CDR3 DNA: TGTGCCAGCGGTGAGGGGGCCTATGGCTACACCTTC. Its protein is CASGEGAYGYTF.